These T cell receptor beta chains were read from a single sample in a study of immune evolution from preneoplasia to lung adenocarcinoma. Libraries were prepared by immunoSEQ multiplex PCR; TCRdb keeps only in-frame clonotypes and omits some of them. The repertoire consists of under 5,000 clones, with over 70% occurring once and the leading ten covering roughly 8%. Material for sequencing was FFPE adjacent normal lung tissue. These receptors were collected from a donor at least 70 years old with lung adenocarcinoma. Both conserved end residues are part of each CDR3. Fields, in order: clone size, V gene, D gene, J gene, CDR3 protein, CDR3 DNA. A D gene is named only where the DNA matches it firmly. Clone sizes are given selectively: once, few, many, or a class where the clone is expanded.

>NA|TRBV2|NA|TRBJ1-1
CASSEALGGEEAFF
TGTGCCAGCAGTGAAGCGCTGGGGGGGGAAGAAGCTTTCTTT
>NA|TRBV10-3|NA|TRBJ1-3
CAISEQLSGNTIYF
TGTGCCATCAGTGAACAGTTATCTGGAAACACCATATATTTT
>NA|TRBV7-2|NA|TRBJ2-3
CASSLGPSTDTQYF
TGTGCCAGCAGCTTAGGACCTAGCACAGATACGCAGTATTTT
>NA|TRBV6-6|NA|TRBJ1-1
CASSSFAANTEAFF
TGTGCCAGCAGTTCGTTTGCAGCGAACACTGAAGCTTTCTTT
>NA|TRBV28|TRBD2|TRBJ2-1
CASSPLGLAGDNEQFF
TGTGCCAGCAGTCCCTTAGGACTAGCGGGAGACAATGAGCAGTTCTTC
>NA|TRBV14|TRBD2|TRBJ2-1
CASSPSSGAGSYNEQFF
TGTGCCAGCAGCCCCAGCAGCGGGGCCGGATCCTACAATGAGCAGTTCTTC
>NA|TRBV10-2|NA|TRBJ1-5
CASSEVLGGQPQHF
TGCGCCAGCAGTGAGGTTCTAGGGGGTCAGCCCCAGCATTTT
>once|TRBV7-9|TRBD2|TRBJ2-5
CASSSGLAGGPGETQYF
TGTGCCAGCAGCTCAGGACTAGCGGGAGGGCCGGGAGAGACCCAGTACTTC
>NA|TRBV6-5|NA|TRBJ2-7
CASSPSFRGGEQYF
TGTGCCAGCAGTCCATCCTTCAGGGGTGGAGAGCAGTACTTC
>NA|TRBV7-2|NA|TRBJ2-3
CASSLASDTQYF
TGTGCCAGCAGCTTAGCGTCCGATACGCAGTATTTT
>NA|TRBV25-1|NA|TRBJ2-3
CASSFPRQDFTDTQYF
TGTGCCAGCAGTTTCCCGCGACAGGACTTCACAGATACGCAGTATTTT
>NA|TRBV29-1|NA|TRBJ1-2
CSVGASNYGYTF
TGCAGCGTGGGGGCCTCTAACTATGGCTACACCTTC
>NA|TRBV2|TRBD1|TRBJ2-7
CASSLDRTGVQYF
TGTGCCAGCAGTCTGGACAGGACCGGGGTGCAGTACTTC
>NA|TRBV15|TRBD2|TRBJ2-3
CATKTSLGLAGGDTQYF
TGTGCCACCAAGACATCCTTGGGACTAGCGGGAGGAGATACGCAGTATTTT
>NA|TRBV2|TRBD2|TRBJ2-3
CASSRLAGGGTDTQYF
TGTGCCAGCAGTCGACTAGCGGGAGGGGGGACAGATACGCAGTATTTT
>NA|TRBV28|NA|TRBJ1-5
CASRPGSNQPQHF
TGTGCCAGCAGGCCAGGGAGCAATCAGCCCCAGCATTTT
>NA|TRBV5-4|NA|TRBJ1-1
CASSGGGRNTEAFF
TGTGCCAGCAGCGGGGGGGGCCGGAACACTGAAGCTTTCTTT
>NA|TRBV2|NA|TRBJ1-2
CASSERGVSGYTF
TGTGCCAGCAGTGAGAGGGGGGTGAGTGGCTACACCTTC
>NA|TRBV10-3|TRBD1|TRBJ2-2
CATGTVTGELFF
TGTGCCACCGGGACAGTAACCGGGGAGCTGTTTTTT
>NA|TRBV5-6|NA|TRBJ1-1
CASSLYEGRTEAFF
TGTGCCAGCAGCTTGTATGAGGGGAGGACTGAAGCTTTCTTT
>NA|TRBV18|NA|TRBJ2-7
CASSRDSYYEQYF
TGTGCCAGCTCACGCGACAGCTACTACGAGCAGTACTTC
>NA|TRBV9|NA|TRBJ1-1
CASSPGAIGLNTEAFF
TGTGCCAGCAGCCCCGGTGCTATCGGCCTGAACACTGAAGCTTTCTTT
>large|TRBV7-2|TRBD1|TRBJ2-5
CASSNPLGQKETQYF
TGTGCCAGCAGCAATCCCTTGGGACAGAAAGAGACCCAGTACTTC
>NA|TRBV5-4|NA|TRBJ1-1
CASSFPFEGGTEAFF
TGTGCCAGCAGCTTCCCTTTCGAGGGTGGCACTGAAGCTTTCTTT
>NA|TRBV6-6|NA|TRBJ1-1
CASSYPGGANTEAFF
TGTGCCAGCAGTTACCCCGGAGGGGCGAACACTGAAGCTTTCTTT
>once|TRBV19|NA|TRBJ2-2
CAAQGATNTGELFF
TGTGCCGCCCAGGGAGCGACGAACACCGGGGAGCTGTTTTTT
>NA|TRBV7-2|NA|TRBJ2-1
CASSFTAYNEQFF
TGTGCCAGCAGCTTTACGGCATACAATGAGCAGTTCTTC
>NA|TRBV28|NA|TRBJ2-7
CASSGTGIFYEQYF
TGTGCCAGCAGTGGTACAGGGATTTTTTACGAGCAGTACTTC
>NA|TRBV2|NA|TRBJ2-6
CASTKKRQGGFSGANVLTF
TGTGCCAGCACCAAAAAACGGCAGGGTGGGTTCTCTGGGGCCAACGTCCTGACTTTC
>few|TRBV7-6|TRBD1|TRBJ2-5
CASSLRGRGETQYF
TGTGCCAGCAGCCTTAGGGGGCGCGGGGAGACCCAGTACTTC
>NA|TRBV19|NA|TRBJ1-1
CASRDSLNTEAFF
TGTGCCAGTAGGGACTCTTTGAACACTGAAGCTTTCTTT
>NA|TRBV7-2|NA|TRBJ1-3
CASSFLFGSGNTIYF
TGTGCCAGCAGCTTCCTGTTTGGCTCTGGAAACACCATATATTTT
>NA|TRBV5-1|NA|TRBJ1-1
CASSLDSNTEAFF
TGCGCCAGCAGCTTGGACAGCAACACTGAAGCTTTCTTT
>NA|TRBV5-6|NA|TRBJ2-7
CASSLTGMIYEQYF
TGTGCCAGCAGCTTGACAGGAATGATCTACGAGCAGTACTTC
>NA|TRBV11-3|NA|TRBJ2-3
CASSPGLVGTDTQYF
TGTGCCAGCAGCCCCGGACTTGTGGGCACAGATACGCAGTATTTT
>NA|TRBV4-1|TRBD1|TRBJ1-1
CASSLRTGRIGTEAFF
TGCGCCAGCAGCCTTAGGACAGGGAGGATCGGCACTGAAGCTTTCTTT
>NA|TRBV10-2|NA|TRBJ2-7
CASSGQTFEQYF
TGCGCCAGCAGTGGACAGACCTTCGAGCAGTACTTC
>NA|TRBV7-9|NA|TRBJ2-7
CASSRRTVYEQYF
TGTGCCAGCAGCCGAAGGACAGTCTACGAGCAGTACTTC
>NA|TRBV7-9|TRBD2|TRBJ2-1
CASSSRGDNEQFF
TGTGCCAGCAGCTCCCGGGGGGACAATGAGCAGTTCTTC
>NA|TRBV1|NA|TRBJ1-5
CTSSPKTGGGGQPQHF
TGCACCAGCAGCCCCAAGACAGGGGGCGGCGGTCAGCCCCAGCATTTT
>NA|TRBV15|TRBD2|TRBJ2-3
CATSPSGRGTDTQYF
TGTGCCACCAGCCCTAGTGGGAGGGGCACAGATACGCAGTATTTT
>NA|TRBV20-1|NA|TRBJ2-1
CSAVGGPEQFF
TGCAGTGCTGTGGGGGGCCCCGAGCAGTTCTTC
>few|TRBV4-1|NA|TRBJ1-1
CASSQSGSEAFF
TGCGCCAGCAGCCAAAGCGGGTCTGAAGCTTTCTTT
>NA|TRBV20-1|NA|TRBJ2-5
CSAVVGETQYF
TGCAGTGCTGTCGTCGGGGAGACCCAGTACTTC
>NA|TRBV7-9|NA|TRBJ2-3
CASSHRQAPDTQYF
TGTGCCAGCAGCCACCGACAGGCCCCAGATACGCAGTATTTT
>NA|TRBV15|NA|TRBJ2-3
CATGRGLGTDTQYF
TGTGCCACCGGAAGGGGCTTGGGCACAGATACGCAGTATTTT
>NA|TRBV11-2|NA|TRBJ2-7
CASSLTAIQGGEQYF
TGTGCCAGCAGCTTAACCGCCATACAGGGTGGCGAGCAGTACTTC
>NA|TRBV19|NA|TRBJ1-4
CASSAEKLFF
TGTGCCAGTAGTGCTGAAAAACTGTTTTTT
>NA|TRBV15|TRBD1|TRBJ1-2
CATSTGQGSYGYTF
TGTGCCACCAGCACGGGACAGGGAAGTTATGGCTACACCTTC
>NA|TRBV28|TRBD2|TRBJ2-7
CASQPTGLALFYEQYF
TGTGCCAGCCAACCGACGGGACTAGCCCTCTTCTACGAGCAGTACTTC
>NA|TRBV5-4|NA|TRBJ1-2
CASSRDMGFGYTF
TGTGCCAGCAGCCGGGACATGGGGTTTGGCTACACCTTC
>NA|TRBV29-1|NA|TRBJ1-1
CSVEFMNTEAFF
TGCAGCGTTGAATTTATGAACACTGAAGCTTTCTTT
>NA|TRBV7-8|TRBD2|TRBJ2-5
CASSLIPPTERERETQYF
TGTGCCAGCAGCTTAATTCCTCCTACGGAGCGGGAGAGGGAGACCCAGTACTTC
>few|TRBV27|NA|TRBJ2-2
CASRWGVNTGELFF
TGTGCCAGCAGGTGGGGCGTAAACACCGGGGAGCTGTTTTTT
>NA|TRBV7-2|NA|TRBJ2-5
CASSSGETQYF
TGTGCCAGCAGCTCAGGGGAGACCCAGTACTTC